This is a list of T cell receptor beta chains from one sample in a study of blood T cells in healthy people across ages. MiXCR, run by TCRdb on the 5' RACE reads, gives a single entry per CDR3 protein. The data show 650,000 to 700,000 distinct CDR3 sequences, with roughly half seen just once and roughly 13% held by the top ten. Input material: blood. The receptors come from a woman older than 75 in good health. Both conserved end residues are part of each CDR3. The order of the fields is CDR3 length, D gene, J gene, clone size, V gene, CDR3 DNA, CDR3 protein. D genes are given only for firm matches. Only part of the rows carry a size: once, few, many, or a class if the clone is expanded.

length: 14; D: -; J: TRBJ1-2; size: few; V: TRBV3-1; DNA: TGTGCCAGCAGCCTCAGAGGTGTTAACTATGGCTACACCTTC; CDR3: CASSLRGVNYGYTF
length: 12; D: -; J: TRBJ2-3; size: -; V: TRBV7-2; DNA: TGTGCCAGCAGCTTAATTATCAGAGAGCAGTATTTT; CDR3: CASSLIIREQYF
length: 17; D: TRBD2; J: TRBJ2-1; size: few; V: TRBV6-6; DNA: TGTGCCAGCACTAGGGCTAGCGGGAGAGGGTCCTACAATGAGCAGTTCTTC; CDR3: CASTRASGRGSYNEQFF
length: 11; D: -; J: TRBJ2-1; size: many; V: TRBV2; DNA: TGTGCCAGCAGTGGCTTCCATGAGCAGTTCTTC; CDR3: CASSGFHEQFF
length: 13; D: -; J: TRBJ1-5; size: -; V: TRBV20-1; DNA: TGCAGTGCTAGGACTGATAGCAATCAGCCCCAGCATTTT; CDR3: CSARTDSNQPQHF
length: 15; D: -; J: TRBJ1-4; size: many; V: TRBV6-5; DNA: TGTGCCAGCAGTTACTCGGGTGCCCCTATTGAAAAACTGTTTTTT; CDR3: CASSYSGAPIEKLFF
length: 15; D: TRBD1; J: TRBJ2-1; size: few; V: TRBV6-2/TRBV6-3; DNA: TGTGCCAGCAGTCACATCGGACAGGAGGCCAATGAGCAGTTCTTC; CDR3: CASSHIGQEANEQFF
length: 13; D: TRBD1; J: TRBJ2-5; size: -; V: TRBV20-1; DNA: TGCAGTGCTTTTCGACAGGGAGAAGAGACCCAGTACTTC; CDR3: CSAFRQGEETQYF
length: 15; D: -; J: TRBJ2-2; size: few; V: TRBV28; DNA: TGTGCCAGCAGTTACAATGCCCCGAACACCGGGGAGCTGTTTTTT; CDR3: CASSYNAPNTGELFF
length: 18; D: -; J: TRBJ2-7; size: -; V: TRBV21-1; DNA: TGTGCCAGCAGCAAAACGTGTGGGGACAGGGTTTTTTCCTACGAGCAGTACTTC; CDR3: CASSKTCGDRVFSYEQYF
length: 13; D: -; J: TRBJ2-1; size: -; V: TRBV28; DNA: TGTGCCAGCAGGAGGGAGGGGGTTAATGAGCAGTTCTTC; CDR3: CASRREGVNEQFF
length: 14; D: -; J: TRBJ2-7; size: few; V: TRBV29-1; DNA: TGCAGCGTTGAAGATGGGGGCAGGGTCAGAACACAGTACTTC; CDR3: CSVEDGGRVRTQYF
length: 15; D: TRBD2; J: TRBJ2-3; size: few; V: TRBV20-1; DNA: TGCAGTGCTAGGGAAGGGACTAGTAAACCAGATACGCAGTATTTT; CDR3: CSAREGTSKPDTQYF
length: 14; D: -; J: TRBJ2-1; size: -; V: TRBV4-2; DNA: TGTGCCAGCAGCCAAGATGGCCAGGTCAGGGAGCAGTTCTTC; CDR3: CASSQDGQVREQFF
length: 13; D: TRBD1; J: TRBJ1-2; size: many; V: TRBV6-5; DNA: TGTGCCAGCAGCTGGGACAGCTACTATGGCTACACCTTC; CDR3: CASSWDSYYGYTF
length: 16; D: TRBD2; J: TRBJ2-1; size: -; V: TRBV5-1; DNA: TGCGCCAGCAGCTCGACTAGCGGGGGTGTCTACAATGAGCAGTTCTTC; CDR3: CASSSTSGGVYNEQFF
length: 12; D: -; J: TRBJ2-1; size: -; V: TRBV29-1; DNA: TGCGGGGGCAGGGTAGACTACAATGAGCAGTTCTTC; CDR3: CGGRVDYNEQFF
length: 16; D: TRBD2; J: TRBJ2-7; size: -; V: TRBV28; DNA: TGTGCCAGCAGTTCCCGGACTAGCGGAATCGGGAATGAGCAGTACTTC; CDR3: CASSSRTSGIGNEQYF
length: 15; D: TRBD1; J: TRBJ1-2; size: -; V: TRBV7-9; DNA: TGTGCCAGCAGCTTTGCCACGACAGGGATCGGTGGCTACACCTTC; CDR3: CASSFATTGIGGYTF
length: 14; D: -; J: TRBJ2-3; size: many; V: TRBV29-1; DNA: TGCAGCGTGACATTTGATGTCCGACCAGATACGCAGTATTTT; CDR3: CSVTFDVRPDTQYF
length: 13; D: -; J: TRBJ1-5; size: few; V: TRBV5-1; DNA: TGCGCCAGCAGCACGGGGGGGGAACAGCCCCAGCATTTT; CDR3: CASSTGGEQPQHF
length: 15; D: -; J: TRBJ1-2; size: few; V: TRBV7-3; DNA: TGTGCCAGCAGCCCCCAGGGAATTGGAAGCTATGGCTACACCTTC; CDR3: CASSPQGIGSYGYTF
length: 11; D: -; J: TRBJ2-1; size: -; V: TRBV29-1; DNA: TGCAGCGTTGCCAGGGACAATGAGCAGTTCTTC; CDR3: CSVARDNEQFF
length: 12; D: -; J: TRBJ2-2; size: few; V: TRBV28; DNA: TGTGCCAGCAGAAACTTAGCTGGGGAGCTGTTTTTT; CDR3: CASRNLAGELFF
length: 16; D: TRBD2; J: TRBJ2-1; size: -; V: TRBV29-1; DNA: TGCAGCATTAGGACAGGGCGACTAGCGGGAGATCCTGAGCAGTTCTTC; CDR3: CSIRTGRLAGDPEQFF
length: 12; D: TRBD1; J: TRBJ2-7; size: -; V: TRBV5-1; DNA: TGCGCCAGCAGCGCTAGGACAGGCGAGCAGTACTTC; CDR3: CASSARTGEQYF
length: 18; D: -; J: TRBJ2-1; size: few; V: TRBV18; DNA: TGTGCCAGCTCACCACAAATAGTGCAGGGAAGCTCCTACAATGAGCAGTTCTTC; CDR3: CASSPQIVQGSSYNEQFF
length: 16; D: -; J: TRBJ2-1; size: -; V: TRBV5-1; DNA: TGCGCCAGCAGCCCGACCAGGGTTTCAGGAAACAATGAGCAGTTCTTC; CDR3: CASSPTRVSGNNEQFF
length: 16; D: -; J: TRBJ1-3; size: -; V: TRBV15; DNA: TGTGCCACCAGCAGCGTCGAAACGGGTGCTGGAAACACCATATATTTT; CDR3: CATSSVETGAGNTIYF
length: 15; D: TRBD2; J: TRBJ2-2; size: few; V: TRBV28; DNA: TGTGCCAGCAGCTGGGACTATCCGAACACCGGGGAGCTGTTTTTT; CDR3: CASSWDYPNTGELFF
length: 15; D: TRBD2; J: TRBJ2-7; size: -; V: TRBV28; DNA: TGTGCCAGCACCTCTGGACTAGCGGGAGGTTACGAGCAGTACTTC; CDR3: CASTSGLAGGYEQYF
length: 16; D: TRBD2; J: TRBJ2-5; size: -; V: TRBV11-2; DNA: TGTGCCAGCAGCCGATTGGGACTAGCGGGAGATCACACCCAGTACTTC; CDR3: CASSRLGLAGDHTQYF